Listed here are 7 T cell receptor beta chains from one sample, sequenced in a study of T cells in Graves' hyperthyroidism and ophthalmopathy (dated by TCRdb to about 2019). The library was produced with multiplex PCR. The sequencer was an Illumina HiSeq 2000. The TCR beta CDR3 regions were amplified from RNA transcripts. For the first round of RT-PCR on the TCR CDR3, the HTBI primer set was used together with the Qiagen OneStep RT-PCR kit. TCRdb reworked the public reads: Q25 trimming with fastp, MiXCR clone assembly, productive beta chains retained. Rows matching on CDR3 protein sequence are summarized as one entry with the most common DNA and genes. Present in this sample are 350,000 or so distinct CDR3 sequences, around a sixth of which were seen just once. Approximately 49% of the sample is in the top ten clones. The sequencing sample was made of blood. All receptors derive from a woman between 45 and 60 years old with Graves' hyperthyroidism.

This clonotype turned up a few times. The chain combines TRBV4-2 with TRBJ2-5; 7 bases line up with TRBD1. CDR3 length equals 15 residues. Germline assignment: CDR1 LGHNA and CDR2 YNFKEQ. V trimming: 0 bases; J trimming: 2 bases; junction bases outside the gene matches: 3. In DNA form, the CDR3 reads TGTGCCAGCAGCCAAGATGGCAGGGGGCAAGAGACCCAGTACTTC. Translation gives CASSQDGRGQETQYF.

This clonotype has ten or more counts. The V gene is TRBV6-1, the J gene TRBJ2-1; 8 bases line up with TRBD2. This CDR3 spans 16 amino acids. The V segment lost 0 bases and the J segment 8 bases; nucleotides outside the gene matches: 9. Germline V CDR1 and CDR2: MNHNS, SASEGT. The CDR3 sequence: CASSEAPSGGPDEQFF. CDR3 DNA: TGTGCCAGCAGTGAAGCGCCATCGGGGGGGCCCGATGAGCAGTTCTTC.

This clonotype was detected only a few times. J is TRBJ1-2 and V is TRBV6-1; maybe TRBD1 (5 bases). Germline values: CDR1 MNHNS, CDR2 SASEGT. CDR3 length equals 13 residues. Between the trimmed V and J ends, which lost 8 bases and 2 bases, there was a span of 12 bases. DNA of the CDR3: TGTGCCAGCCAGCCAGGGCAGAACTATGGCTACACCTTC. Amino acid sequence: CASQPGQNYGYTF.

There are many counts of this clonotype. The gene calls are TRBV5-6 and TRBJ2-7; the match to TRBD2 covers 8 bases. The CDR3 length is 15 residues. V gave up 0 bases and J gave up 6 bases; unmatched junction bases: 8. Germline CDR1 and CDR2: SGHDT and YYEEEE. This CDR3 reads CASSLGYGGRSEQYF. The CDR3 DNA follows: TGTGCCAGCAGCTTGGGGTATGGCGGGAGGAGCGAGCAGTACTTC.

This clonotype was observed a handful of times. V and J are TRBV29-1 and TRBJ2-3; no clear D gene. Trimming pared 5 bases from V and 2 bases from J, leaving 5 bases between. The length of the CDR3 is 11 residues. The germline V gene encodes CDR1 SQVTM and CDR2 ANQGSEA. The chain's CDR3 is CSVLYTDTQYF. In DNA form, the CDR3 reads TGCAGCGTTTTGTACACAGATACGCAGTATTTT.

This clonotype came up a few times. This rearrangement joins TRBV29-1 to TRBJ2-1; D gene unclear. The V and J ends lost 0 bases and 8 bases respectively, with 5 bases between them. The germline gives CDR1 SQVTM, CDR2 ANQGSEA. The CDR3 is made up of 11 amino acids. The chain's CDR3 is CSVEDVHEQFF. In nucleotides, the CDR3 is TGCAGCGTTGAAGATGTGCATGAGCAGTTCTTC.

This clonotype was recorded many times. The J gene is TRBJ1-1, the V gene TRBV11-2; D ambiguous. This CDR3 is 13 amino acids long. The V end lost 1 base, the J end lost 3 bases, and 6 bases lay between the germline ends. Germline assignment: CDR1 SGHAT and CDR2 FQNNGV. CDR3 sequence (DNA): TGTGCCAGCAGCTTAGCGGTTGACACTGAAGCTTTCTTT. Protein: CASSLAVDTEAFF.